This T cell receptor (beta chain) stems from a study of blood T cell repertoires in COVID-19. This study enrolled people aged about 18 to 100 from around 26 US geographic areas. Data came from immunoSEQ multiplex PCR; TCRdb stores just in-frame clones and leaves some out. The table shows 200,000 to 300,000 clones, with 85% to 90% occurring only once. The clonotype comes from a woman younger than 45 with acute COVID-19. The sample taken for sequencing was PBMCs or T cells enriched from blood (not recorded which).

DNA for the CDR3: TGTGCCAGCTGCAGGACAGAGAACACTGAAGCTTTCTTT. This translates into CASCRTENTEAFF. The chain joins TRBV9 to TRBJ1-1; D is perhaps TRBD1 (6 bases). Looked up from germline, CDR1 is SGDLS and CDR2 is YYNGEE. The CDR3 runs to 13 residues. V was pared by 7 bases and J by 1 base, with 11 bases between.